The sequence of this T cell receptor beta chain was determined in a study of blood T cells in healthy people across ages. Alongside a J-beta primer mix, a sample-barcoded 5' primer served in a second PCR lasting roughly 7 to 12 cycles. TCRdb recomputed calls from the 5' RACE reads with MiXCR, one row per CDR3 protein. There are fewer than 1,000,000 distinct CDR3 sequences in the sample; around half occur only once, and 18% lies in the top ten. Germline trimming cut 5 bases from V and 13 bases from J; bases unmatched to any gene: 9. CDR3 size: 14 residues. Samples each had at least 5.5 micrograms of total RNA extracted.

The receptor was derived from a man at least 80 years old in good health. Sequencing input: blood. V usage is TRBV12-3 or TRBV12-4 and J usage is TRBJ2-4; 12 bases line up with TRBD1. CDR3 DNA sequence: TGTGCCAGCAGTGCGGGACAGGGGGCCGGTGAGCAGTACTTC. Its translation is CASSAGQGAGEQYF.